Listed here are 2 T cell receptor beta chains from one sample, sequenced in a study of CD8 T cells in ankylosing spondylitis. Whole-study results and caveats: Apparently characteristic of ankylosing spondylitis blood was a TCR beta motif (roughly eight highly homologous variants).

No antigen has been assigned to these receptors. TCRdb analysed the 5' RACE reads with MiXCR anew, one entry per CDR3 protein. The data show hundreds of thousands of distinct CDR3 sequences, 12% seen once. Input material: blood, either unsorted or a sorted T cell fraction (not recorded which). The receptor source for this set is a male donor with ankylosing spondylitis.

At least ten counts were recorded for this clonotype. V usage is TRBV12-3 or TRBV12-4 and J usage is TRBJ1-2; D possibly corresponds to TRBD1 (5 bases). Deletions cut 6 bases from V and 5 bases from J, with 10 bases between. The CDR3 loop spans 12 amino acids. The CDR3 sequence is CASSEEGYGYTF. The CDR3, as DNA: TGTGCCAGCAGCGAGGAGGGGTATGGCTACACCTTC.

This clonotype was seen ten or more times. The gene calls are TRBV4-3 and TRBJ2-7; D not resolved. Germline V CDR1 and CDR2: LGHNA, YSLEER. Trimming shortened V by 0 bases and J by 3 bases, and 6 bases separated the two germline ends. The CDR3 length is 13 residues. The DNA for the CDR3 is TGCGCCAGCAGCCAAGATAGGGACTACGAGCAGTACTTC. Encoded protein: CASSQDRDYEQYF.